This T cell receptor beta chain was obtained from a study of blood T cell repertoires in COVID-19. The germline V and J ends were trimmed by 3 bases and 9 bases, with 15 bases remaining between them. The germline gives CDR1 SNHLY, CDR2 FYNNEI. The CDR3 is made up of 15 amino acids. Data came from immunoSEQ multiplex PCR; TCRdb stores just in-frame clones and leaves some out. The sample has about 270,000 clones; about 89% are singletons. Sequencing was carried out using peripheral blood. The TCR was taken from a woman aged 55-70 years who had recovered from COVID-19. This sequence joins TRBV2 and TRBJ1-6; D is possibly TRBD1 (5 bases). This chain's CDR3 is CASSDSPGGGSPLHF. CDR3 DNA: TGTGCCAGCAGTGATTCACCCGGGGGGGGTTCACCCCTCCACTTT. Drawing the rest from reference TRBV2 and TRBJ1-6, the complete variable domain is EPEVTQTPSHQVTQMGQEVILRCVPISNHLYFYWYRQILGQKVEFLVSFYNNEISEKSEIFDDQFSVERPDGSNFTLKIRSTKLEDSAMYFCASSDSPGGGSPLHFGNGTRLTVT.